These 14 T cell receptor beta chains came from one sample sequenced in a study of blood T cell repertoires in COVID-19. The data were produced by immunoSEQ multiplex PCR, yet TCRdb's version contains in-frame clones alone and is incomplete. The table has 350,000 to 550,000 clones, 70% to 90% seen once. Sequencing used PBMCs or T cells enriched from blood (not recorded which). The receptors derive from a woman younger than 35 with acute COVID-19.

This chain links TRBV24-1 with TRBJ2-3; D perhaps matches TRBD1 (5 bases). The CDR3 sequence is 14 residues long. The V gene's germline CDR1 is KGHDR and CDR2 SFDVKD. V gave up 4 bases and J gave up 3 bases, with 10 bases separating them. Here the CDR3 reads CATSEAQGTDTQYF. The DNA for the CDR3 is TGTGCCACCAGTGAAGCCCAGGGTACAGATACGCAGTATTTT.

V is TRBV20-1 and J is TRBJ2-5; D is ambiguous. With 4 bases removed from V and 4 bases from J, the gap between germline ends came to 4 bases. Germline CDR1 reads DFQATT; CDR2 reads SNEGSKA (reference sequence). There are 10 residues in the CDR3. The CDR3 DNA reads as TGCAGTGCTACCAGAGAGACCCAGTACTTC. It specifies CSATRETQYF.

This chain links TRBV6-2 or TRBV6-3 with TRBJ1-1; D may be TRBD1 (6 bases). CDR1 is MNHEY and CDR2 is SVGEGT in the germline V gene. V dropped 2 bases and J dropped 0 bases, with 13 bases sitting between them. CDR3 size: 16 residues. The CDR3 nucleotides read TGTGCCAGCAGTTACGGGGGGGCAGGGCTGAACACTGAAGCTTTCTTT. Encoded protein: CASSYGGAGLNTEAFF.

The genes are TRBV12-3 or TRBV12-4 and TRBJ1-2, with D tentatively TRBD1 (6 bases). This CDR3 spans 12 amino acids. V was shortened by 5 bases and J by 8 bases, with 12 bases between the two germline ends. The CDR3 DNA follows: TGTGCCAGCAGTGAACAGGGCCGAGGCTACACCTTC. This gives the protein CASSEQGRGYTF.

The V gene is TRBV24-1, the J gene TRBJ1-1; 10 nucleotides match TRBD1. This CDR3 contains 13 residues. Germline-derived CDR1 and CDR2 are KGHDR and SFDVKD. V shed 9 bases and J 7 bases; nucleotides not matched to a gene: 7. CDR3 in DNA: TGTGCCACCGACAGGGGGCTGTGGGGTGAAGCTTTCTTT. This translates into CATDRGLWGEAFF.

A remark on this clone: At the DNA level, this CDR3 is encoded by other sequences in the same sample as well. This chain joins TRBV29-1 and TRBJ2-7; 11 bases map to TRBD2. The CDR3 has 14 amino acids. The trim removed 6 bases at V and 0 bases at J, leaving 4 bases unmatched. The germline gives CDR1 SQVTM, CDR2 ANQGSEA. CDR3 region: CSVKTSGSSYEQYF. The CDR3 DNA reads TGCAGCGTAAAAACTAGCGGGAGCTCCTACGAGCAGTACTTC.

The J gene is TRBJ2-7, the V gene TRBV5-1; D unclear. V gave up 0 bases and J gave up 0 bases, with 7 bases separating them. CDR1 and CDR2 (germline): SGHRS, YFSETQ. The CDR3 runs to 14 residues. The CDR3: CASSLVPSSYEQYF. The CDR3 DNA follows: TGCGCCAGCAGCTTGGTACCTAGCTCCTACGAGCAGTACTTC.

This clone appeared once. This chain links TRBV4-3 with TRBJ2-3, with 12 bases that match TRBD2. V lost 3 bases, J lost 5 bases, and 12 bases stayed unmatched. The CDR3 contains 18 residues. CDR1 LGHNA and CDR2 YSLEER come from the germline V gene. The CDR3 DNA reads as TGCGCCAGCAGCCAGATTAACCTAGCGGGAGGGCCCGGAGATACGCAGTATTTT. Translating it yields CASSQINLAGGPGDTQYF.

This clone was found once. The rearrangement links TRBV28 to TRBJ2-1; D is unresolved. Trimming shortened V by 10 bases and J by 0 bases, and 16 bases separated the two germline ends. CDR3 length: 15 amino acids. The germline gives CDR1 MDHEN, CDR2 SYDVKM. This chain's CDR3 is CATVEISNSYNEQFF. CDR3 coding DNA: TGTGCCACCGTGGAGATATCCAACTCCTACAATGAGCAGTTCTTC.

This chain connects TRBV28 to TRBJ1-2; 11 nucleotides match TRBD1. The trim removed 2 bases at V and 5 bases at J, leaving 4 bases unmatched. Germline V CDR1 and CDR2: MDHEN, SYDVKM. The CDR3 loop spans 15 amino acids. The CDR3 DNA follows: TGTGCCAGCAGTTTAGGACAGGGGGCTAGGTATGGCTACACCTTC. Translated: CASSLGQGARYGYTF.

V is TRBV21-1 and J is TRBJ2-5; the table's D call of TRBD1 was not tested on the DNA. TRBV21-1 is a pseudogene segment. This CDR3 has 17 amino acids. CDR3 region: CASSKEGTEDYKETQYF. The DNA of the CDR3 is TGTGCCAGCAGCAAAGAGGGGACAGAAGATTATAAAGAGACCCAGTACTTC.

The V call is TRBV7-9, the J call TRBJ2-5, with D maybe TRBD2 (6 bases). This CDR3 has 17 amino acids. Germline V gene data show CDR1 as SEHNR and CDR2 as FQNEAQ (reference sequence). The V and J ends lost 3 bases and 4 bases respectively, with 21 bases between them. CDR3 amino acids: CASSFQPAGVGGETQYF. The DNA of the CDR3 is TGTGCCAGCAGCTTCCAGCCGGCGGGTGTGGGAGGAGAGACCCAGTACTTC.

The chain carries TRBV12-5 and TRBJ2-7; 7 positions match TRBD2. J gave up 6 bases and V 5 bases, and 7 bases lay outside the gene matches. This CDR3 is 13 amino acids long. The V gene's germline CDR1 is LGHNT and CDR2 FRNRAP. The CDR3 sequence is CASGPGTTSEQYF. DNA of the CDR3: TGTGCTAGTGGTCCCGGGACTACTTCCGAGCAGTACTTC. Based on the CDR3 plus reference TRBV12-5 and TRBJ2-7, the full variable domain is DARVTQTPRHKVTEMGQEVTMRCQPILGHNTVFWYRQTMMQGLELLAYFRNRAPLDDSGMPKDRFSAEMPDATLATLKIQPSEPRDSAVYFCASGPGTTSEQYFGPGTRLTVT.

The chain links TRBV10-1 to TRBJ1-4, with TRBD1 matching 7 bases. This CDR3 is built from 16 residues. V shed 2 bases, J shed 8 bases, and the junction held 11 bases outside the gene matches. Germline loops: CDR1 WNHNN, CDR2 SYGVQD (reference sequence). CDR3 residues: CASSELEGGRSEKLFF. CDR3 in DNA: TGCGCCAGCAGTGAGCTCGAAGGGGGCAGGTCCGAAAAACTGTTTTTT.